The clone carrying this T cell receptor (beta chain) was seen repeatedly, ten times or more. This specimen belongs to a study of blood T cell repertoires in COVID-19. V shed 2 bases and J 2 bases; nucleotides not matched to a gene: 13. Germline V gene lookup returns CDR1 MDHEN and CDR2 SYDVKM. The CDR3 extends over 18 amino acids. Repertoires were generated with immunoSEQ multiplex PCR, while TCRdb's copy carries only in-frame clones and drops some. Here the sample spans tens of thousands of clones, 78% being singletons. The source material was peripheral blood. The V gene is TRBV28, the J gene TRBJ2-5; 8 bases align to TRBD2. This clonotype was obtained from a human donor in a cohort sampled during active COVID-19. The CDR3 DNA is TGTGCCAGCAGTTTAATAACTAGCGGAGATGCGTATCAAGAGACCCAGTACTTC. Translated: CASSLITSGDAYQETQYF.